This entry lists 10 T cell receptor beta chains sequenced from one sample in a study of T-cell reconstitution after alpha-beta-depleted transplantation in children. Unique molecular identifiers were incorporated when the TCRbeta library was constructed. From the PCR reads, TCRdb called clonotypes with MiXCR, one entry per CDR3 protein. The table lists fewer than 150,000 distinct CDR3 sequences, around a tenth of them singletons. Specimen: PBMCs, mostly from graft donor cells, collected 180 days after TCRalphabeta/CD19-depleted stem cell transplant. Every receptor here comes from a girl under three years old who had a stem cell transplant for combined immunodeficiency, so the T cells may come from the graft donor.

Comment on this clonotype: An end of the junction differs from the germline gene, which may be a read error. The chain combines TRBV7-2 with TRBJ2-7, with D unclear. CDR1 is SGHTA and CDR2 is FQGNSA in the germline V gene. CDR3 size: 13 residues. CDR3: CASSLEISFEQYF. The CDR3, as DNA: TGTGCCAGCAGCTTAGAAATCTCCTTCGAGCAGTACTTC.

The CDR3 DNA is TGCGCCAGCAGCTTGGTTCTGAGGGACAAGCAGTTCTTC. Encoded protein: CASSLVLRDKQFF. The chain recombines TRBV5-1 with TRBJ2-1, with a tentative D call TRBD1 (6 bases). Per germline, CDR1 SGHRS and CDR2 YFSETQ. The CDR3 sequence is 13 residues long. V shed 0 bases and J shed 11 bases, with 12 bases lying between them.

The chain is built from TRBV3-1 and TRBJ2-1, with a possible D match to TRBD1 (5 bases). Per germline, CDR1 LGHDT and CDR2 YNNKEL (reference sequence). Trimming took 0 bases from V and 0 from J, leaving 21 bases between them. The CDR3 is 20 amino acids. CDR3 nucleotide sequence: TGTGCCAGCAGCCAAGATCCGAGCAGGGTAGAAAATTTCTCCTACAATGAGCAGTTCTTC. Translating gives CASSQDPSRVENFSYNEQFF.

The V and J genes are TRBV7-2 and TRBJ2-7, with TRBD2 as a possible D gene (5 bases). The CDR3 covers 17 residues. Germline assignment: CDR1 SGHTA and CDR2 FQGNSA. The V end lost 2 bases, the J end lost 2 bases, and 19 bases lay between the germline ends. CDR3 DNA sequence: TGTGCCAGCAGCTTAAAGGTCGGAGGCATGTACCCCTACGAGCAGTACTTC. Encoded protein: CASSLKVGGMYPYEQYF.

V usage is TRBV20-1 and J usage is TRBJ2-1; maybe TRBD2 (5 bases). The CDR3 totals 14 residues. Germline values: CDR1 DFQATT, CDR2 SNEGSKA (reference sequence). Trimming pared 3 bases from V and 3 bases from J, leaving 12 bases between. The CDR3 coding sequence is TGCAGTGCTAGTGGCCTAGCCAGCTACAATGAGCAGTTCTTC. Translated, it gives CSASGLASYNEQFF.

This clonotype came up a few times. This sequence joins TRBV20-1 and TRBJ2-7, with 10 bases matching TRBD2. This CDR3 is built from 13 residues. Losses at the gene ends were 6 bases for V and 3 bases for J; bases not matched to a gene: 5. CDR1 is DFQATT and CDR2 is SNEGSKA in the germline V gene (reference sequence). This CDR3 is CSASGGVHYEQYF. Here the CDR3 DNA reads TGCAGTGCGAGCGGGGGGGTTCACTACGAGCAGTACTTC.

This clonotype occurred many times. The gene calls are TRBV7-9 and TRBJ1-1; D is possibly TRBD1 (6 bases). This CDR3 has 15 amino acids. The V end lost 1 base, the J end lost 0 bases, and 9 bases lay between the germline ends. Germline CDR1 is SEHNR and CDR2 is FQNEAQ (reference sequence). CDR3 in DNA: TGTGCCAGCAGCTTAGGGCAGGGGATGAACACTGAAGCTTTCTTT. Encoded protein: CASSLGQGMNTEAFF.

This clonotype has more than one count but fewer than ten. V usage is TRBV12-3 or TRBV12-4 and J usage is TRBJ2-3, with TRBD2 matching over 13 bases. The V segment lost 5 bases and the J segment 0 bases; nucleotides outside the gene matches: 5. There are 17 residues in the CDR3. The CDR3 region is CASSPETSGGSTDTQYF. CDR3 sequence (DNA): TGTGCCAGCAGTCCTGAGACTAGCGGGGGGAGCACAGATACGCAGTATTTT.

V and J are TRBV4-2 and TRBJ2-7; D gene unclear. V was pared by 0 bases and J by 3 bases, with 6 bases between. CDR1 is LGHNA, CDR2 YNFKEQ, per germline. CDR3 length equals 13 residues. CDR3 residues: CASSQDQGYEQYF. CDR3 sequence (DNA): TGTGCCAGCAGCCAAGATCAAGGCTACGAGCAGTACTTC.

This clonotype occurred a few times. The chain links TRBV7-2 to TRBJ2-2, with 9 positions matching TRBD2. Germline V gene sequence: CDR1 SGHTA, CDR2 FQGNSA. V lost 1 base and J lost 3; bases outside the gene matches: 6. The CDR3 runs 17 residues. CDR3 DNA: TGTGCCAGCAGCTTAGTAGCGCGGGGGGGCCACACCGGGGAGCTGTTTTTT. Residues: CASSLVARGGHTGELFF.